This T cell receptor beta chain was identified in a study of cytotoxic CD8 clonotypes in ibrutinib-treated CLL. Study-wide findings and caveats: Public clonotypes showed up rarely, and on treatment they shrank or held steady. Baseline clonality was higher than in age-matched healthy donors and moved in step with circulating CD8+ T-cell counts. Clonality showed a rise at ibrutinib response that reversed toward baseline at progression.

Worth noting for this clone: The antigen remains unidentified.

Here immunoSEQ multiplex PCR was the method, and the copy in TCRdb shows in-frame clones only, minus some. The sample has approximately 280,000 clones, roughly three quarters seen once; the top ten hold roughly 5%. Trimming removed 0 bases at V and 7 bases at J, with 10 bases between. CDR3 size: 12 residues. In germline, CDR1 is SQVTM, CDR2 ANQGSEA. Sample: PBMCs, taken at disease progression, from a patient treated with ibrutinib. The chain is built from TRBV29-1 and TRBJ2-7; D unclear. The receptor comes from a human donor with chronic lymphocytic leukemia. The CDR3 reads CSVEDWGREQYF. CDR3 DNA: TGCAGCGTTGAAGATTGGGGTAGGGAGCAGTACTTC.